These 30 T cell receptor beta chains share one sample of origin, sequenced in a study of blood T cells in healthy people across ages. Alongside a J-beta primer mix, a sample-barcoded 5' primer served in a second PCR lasting 7 to 11 cycles. TCRdb analysed the 5' RACE reads with MiXCR anew, one entry per CDR3 protein. The sample records about a million distinct CDR3 sequences, about 51% being singletons. Input material: blood. The receptors come from a woman aged 60-75 years in good health.

This clonotype came up a few times. This chain connects TRBV20-1 to TRBJ1-2; a weak D match, TRBD1 (5 bases). Germline lookup yields CDR1 DFQATT and CDR2 SNEGSKA (reference sequence). The CDR3 contains 13 residues. V was shortened by 6 bases and J by 8 bases, with 19 bases between the two germline ends. The CDR3 protein is CSAPMAGLGGYTF. As DNA, the CDR3 is TGCAGTGCCCCCATGGCAGGGCTGGGAGGCTACACCTTC.

The chain carries TRBV5-1 and TRBJ2-1; D ambiguous. Trimming removed 4 bases at V and 8 bases at J, with 13 bases between. Germline CDR1 is SGHRS and CDR2 is YFSETQ. CDR3 length: 13 amino acids. CDR3 amino acids: CASSVVGLDEQFF. CDR3 coding DNA: TGCGCCAGCAGCGTGGTGGGGTTGGATGAGCAGTTCTTC.

The chain combines TRBV20-1 with TRBJ1-1, with D hard to call. The CDR3 contains 13 residues. V was shortened by 3 bases and J by 5 bases, with 13 bases between the two germline ends. CDR1 and CDR2 from the germline V gene are DFQATT and SNEGSKA (reference sequence). The CDR3 region is CSASRDTLTEAFF. CDR3 DNA: TGCAGTGCTAGTCGGGATACGTTGACTGAAGCTTTCTTT.

The rearrangement joins TRBV7-9 to TRBJ2-7; tentatively, D is TRBD1 or TRBD2 (6 bases each). Trimming removed 5 bases at V and 3 bases at J, with 17 bases between. Germline-derived CDR1 and CDR2 are SEHNR and FQNEAQ (reference sequence). The CDR3 runs 15 residues. CDR3 region: CASSQVVKGGYEQYF. The CDR3 DNA is TGTGCCAGCAGCCAAGTGGTGAAGGGGGGCTACGAGCAGTACTTC.

The table lists this clonotype with a few counts. The V and J genes are TRBV29-1 and TRBJ2-1; 7 nucleotides match TRBD2. CDR1 is SQVTM and CDR2 is ANQGSEA in the germline V gene. The CDR3 has 15 residues. Trimming removed 1 base from V and 4 bases from J; junction bases left unmatched: 7. CDR3 DNA sequence: TGCAGCGTTGAAGGGCGGGACTACTTATACAATGAGCAGTTCTTC. Its translation: CSVEGRDYLYNEQFF.

This clonotype was counted a few times. V is TRBV15 and J is TRBJ2-3; TRBD2 aligns across 7 bases. The V gene end was trimmed by 5 bases and the J gene end by 7 bases; junction bases not matched to a gene: 12. The CDR3 spans 15 residues. Per germline, CDR1 LNHNV and CDR2 YYDKDF (reference sequence). Written as DNA, the CDR3 is TGTGCCACCAGCCCTGAAGCCAGGACTAGGTATACGCAGTATTTT. Translating gives CATSPEARTRYTQYF.

The chain combines TRBV5-1 with TRBJ2-6; D ambiguous. The CDR3 totals 17 residues. Trimming took off 4 bases at V and 4 bases at J, with 18 bases between the two ends. Looked up from germline, CDR1 is SGHRS and CDR2 is YFSETQ. This CDR3 reads CASSIQESTWGANVLTF. In nucleotides, the CDR3 is TGCGCCAGCAGCATACAAGAGAGTACGTGGGGGGCCAACGTCCTGACTTTC.

The chain employs TRBV28 and TRBJ2-3; D may be TRBD2 (6 bases). The CDR3 consists of 14 residues. The V gene's germline CDR1 is MDHEN and CDR2 SYDVKM. V was shortened by 6 bases and J by 0 bases, with 10 bases between the two germline ends. The CDR3 loop reads CASRTGTSTDTQYF. The CDR3 nucleotides are TGTGCCAGCAGAACCGGGACTAGCACAGATACGCAGTATTTT.

This clonotype was observed a few times. The V call is TRBV7-3, the J call TRBJ2-5, with D possibly TRBD2 on 6 matching bases. V shed 2 bases and J shed 5 bases, with 15 bases lying between them. CDR1 and CDR2 (germline): SGHTA, FQGTGA. This CDR3 is 15 amino acids long. The CDR3 protein is CASSLFPGTSETQYF. DNA of the CDR3: TGTGCCAGCAGCTTATTCCCAGGGACTTCGGAGACCCAGTACTTC. Combining the CDR3 with reference TRBV7-3 and TRBJ2-5 gives the whole variable domain GAGVSQTPSNKVTEKGKYVELRCDPISGHTALYWYRQSLGQGPEFLIYFQGTGAADDSGLPNDRFFAVRPEGSVSTLKIQRTERGDSAVYLCASSLFPGTSETQYFGPGTRLLVL.

V is TRBV10-3 and J is TRBJ2-5; 9 bases agree with TRBD1. The DNA end is a closer match to TRBJ2-7, so the J assignment may be wrong. Germline assignment: CDR1 ENHRY and CDR2 SYGVKD. The CDR3 runs 14 residues. CDR3 bases: TGTGCCATCAGTGAGGGGACAGGGTTCTACGAGCAGTACTTC. It yields the protein CAISEGTGFYEQYF.

This clonotype was seen more than once but under ten times. The genes are TRBV30 and TRBJ2-1, with D perhaps matching TRBD1 (5 bases). The CDR3 length is 14 residues. With 4 bases removed from V and 2 bases from J, the gap between germline ends came to 12 bases. The V gene's germline CDR1 is GTSNPN and CDR2 SVGIG (reference sequence). The CDR3 coding sequence is TGTGCCTGGACCCCAGGGCACGCCTACAATGAGCAGTTCTTC. Encoded protein: CAWTPGHAYNEQFF.

This clonotype has more than one count but fewer than ten. This chain uses TRBV12-3 or TRBV12-4 with TRBJ2-5, with no clear D. The assigned J gene may be wrong: the sequence end matches TRBJ2-7 better. This CDR3 is 12 amino acids long. The CDR3 is CASSFYVGEQYF. The CDR3 nucleotides read TGTGCCAGCAGTTTTTATGTCGGCGAGCAGTACTTC.

Only a few counts were recorded for this clonotype. The chain carries TRBV10-1 and TRBJ2-7; maybe TRBD2 (6 bases). The V gene lost 4 bases and the J gene lost 9 bases, with 25 bases spanning the gap. The V gene's germline CDR1 is WNHNN and CDR2 SYGVQD (reference sequence). The CDR3 sequence is 16 residues long. CDR3 nucleotide sequence: TGCGCCAGCAGTGGCGGAGGGGCTAACGGAGCCCTCGGGCAGTACTTC. It translates to CASSGGGANGALGQYF.

The rearrangement uses TRBV28 and TRBJ2-5; perhaps D is TRBD1 or TRBD2 (5 bases each). V gave up 5 bases and J gave up 11 bases, with 18 bases separating them. Germline CDR1 MDHEN, CDR2 SYDVKM. This CDR3 has 13 residues. The CDR3 DNA sequence: TGTGCCAGCAGTCCCCCGGGGTTGGGGGAGCAGTACTTC. This codes for CASSPPGLGEQYF.

This clonotype was seen a handful of times. V is TRBV20-1 and J is TRBJ2-5; 10 bases fit TRBD2. This CDR3 is built from 11 residues. Looked up from germline, CDR1 is DFQATT and CDR2 is SNEGSKA (reference sequence). V lost 0 bases to trimming and J lost 12 bases; unmatched junction nucleotides: 1. CDR3 residues: CSARDLAGEYF. The DNA of the CDR3 is TGCAGTGCTAGAGACCTAGCGGGAGAGTACTTC.

This sequence joins TRBV10-3 and TRBJ2-7, with a possible D match to TRBD1 (6 bases). This CDR3 spans 16 amino acids. Looked up from germline, CDR1 is ENHRY and CDR2 is SYGVKD. Trimming shortened V by 4 bases and J by 1 base, and 17 bases separated the two germline ends. The CDR3 DNA reads as TGTGCCATCAGTGGTCTAATCAACAGGGATTCCTACGAGCAGTACTTC. Encoded protein: CAISGLINRDSYEQYF.

The chain carries TRBV6-5 and TRBJ2-3, with D possibly TRBD1 on 6 matching bases. Germline values: CDR1 MNHEY, CDR2 SVGAGI. Trimming removed 9 bases at V and 0 bases at J, with 10 bases between. The CDR3 consists of 13 residues. The CDR3 DNA is TGTGCCAGTCGTGGACAGAGCACAGATACGCAGTATTTT. Its translation is CASRGQSTDTQYF.

The rearrangement links TRBV27 to TRBJ1-1; D unresolved. Germline V CDR1 and CDR2: MNHEY, SMNVEV (reference sequence). The V end was cut by 3 bases, the J end by 4 bases, with 9 bases between. The CDR3 totals 13 residues. The CDR3 region has the DNA TGTGCCAGCAGTTTTTTTTGGGGCACTGAAGCTTTCTTT. This gives the protein CASSFFWGTEAFF.

This clonotype was seen a few times. The chain employs TRBV7-2 and TRBJ2-1; TRBD2 aligns across 12 bases. The CDR3 sequence is 14 residues long. Germline CDR1 is SGHTA and CDR2 is FQGNSA. V trimming: 6 bases; J trimming: 7 bases; junction bases outside the gene matches: 4. CDR3 loop: CASRTSGSVNEQFF. CDR3 in DNA: TGTGCCAGCAGGACTAGCGGGAGTGTTAATGAGCAGTTCTTC.

The chain has TRBV28 and TRBJ2-1; D may correspond to TRBD1 or TRBD2 (9 bases each). The DNA end is a closer match to TRBJ2-7, so the J assignment may be wrong. CDR3 length: 18 residues. Germline CDR1 is MDHEN and CDR2 is SYDVKM. CDR3: CASSYLDRGLAETYEQYF. The CDR3 region has the DNA TGTGCCAGCAGTTACCTGGACAGGGGACTAGCAGAAACATACGAGCAGTACTTC.

The rearrangement links TRBV13 to TRBJ1-2; weak D call: TRBD1 (6 bases). Germline V gives CDR1 PRHDT, CDR2 FYEKMQ (reference sequence). The CDR3 runs 14 residues. With 3 bases removed from V and 5 bases from J, the gap between germline ends came to 13 bases. The CDR3 is CASSFGGQKYGYTF. The CDR3 DNA follows: TGTGCCAGCAGCTTCGGTGGACAGAAGTATGGCTACACCTTC. Filled out from reference TRBV13 and TRBJ1-2, the complete variable domain reads AAGVIQSPRHLIKEKRETATLKCYPIPRHDTVYWYQQGPGQDPQFLISFYEKMQSDKGSIPDRFSAQQFSDYHSELNMSSLELGDSALYFCASSFGGQKYGYTFGSGTRLTVV.

In its sample, this clonotype was seen a few times. This sequence joins TRBV14 and TRBJ2-5, with D possibly matching TRBD2 (6 bases). CDR1 and CDR2 (germline): SGHDN, FVKESK. This CDR3 spans 11 amino acids. V shed 2 bases and J shed 11 bases, with 9 bases lying between them. The CDR3 reads CASSQYREQYF. The CDR3 region has the DNA TGTGCCAGCAGCCAATACCGGGAGCAGTACTTC. Filled out from reference TRBV14 and TRBJ2-5, the complete variable domain reads EAGVTQFPSHSVIEKGQTVTLRCDPISGHDNLYWYRRVMGKEIKFLLHFVKESKQDESGMPNNRFLAERTGGTYSTLKVQPAELEDSGVYFCASSQYREQYFGPGTRLLVL.

This clonotype was seen many times. The chain employs TRBV4-2 and TRBJ2-5; tentative D call: TRBD2 (6 bases). Germline-derived CDR1 and CDR2 are LGHNA and YNFKEQ. The V end was cut by 4 bases, the J end by 4 bases, with 10 bases between. This CDR3 contains 13 residues. The CDR3, as DNA: TGTGCCAGCAGCCCGTCGGGGGTAGAGACCCAGTACTTC. It is translated as CASSPSGVETQYF.

This clonotype was picked up a small number of times. The chain recombines TRBV5-1 with TRBJ2-1, with 8 positions matching TRBD2. The CDR3 runs to 15 residues. The V gene end was trimmed by 4 bases and the J gene end by 0 bases; junction bases not matched to a gene: 3. From germline, CDR1 is SGHRS and CDR2 YFSETQ. The CDR3: CASSAGTSSYNEQFF. CDR3 coding DNA: TGCGCCAGCAGCGCCGGGACTAGCTCCTACAATGAGCAGTTCTTC.

Written as DNA, the CDR3 is TGTGCCAGCAGCTCAGCCGGGTTGGGCGAAAAACTGTTTTTT. Translating it yields CASSSAGLGEKLFF. J is TRBJ1-4 and V is TRBV7-2, with no clear D. The CDR3 length is 14 residues. V dropped 4 bases and J dropped 8 bases, with 14 bases sitting between them. Germline V lookup: CDR1 SGHTA, CDR2 FQGNSA. Full variable domain (outside the CDR3, taken from reference TRBV7-2 and TRBJ1-4): GAGVSQSPSNKVTEKGKDVELRCDPISGHTALYWYRQSLGQGLEFLIYFQGNSAPDKSGLPSDRFSAERTGGSVSTLTIQRTQQEDSAVYLCASSSAGLGEKLFFGSGTQLSVL.

This clonotype was counted a few times. The CDR3: CASSRGTANQPQHF. In DNA, the CDR3 is TGTGCCAGCAGTCGGGGGACAGCCAATCAGCCCCAGCATTTT. This rearrangement joins TRBV7-9 to TRBJ1-5; 7 bases match TRBD1. The trim removed 6 bases at V and 3 bases at J, leaving 5 bases unmatched. The CDR3 totals 14 residues. CDR1 is SEHNR and CDR2 is FQNEAQ in the germline V gene (reference sequence).

A word on this clonotype: A read error may account for a junction end that differs from germline. V is TRBV7-9 and J is TRBJ2-5, with a possible D match to TRBD2 (5 bases). In germline, CDR1 is SEHNR, CDR2 FQNEAQ (reference sequence). The CDR3 covers 14 residues. The CDR3 region has the DNA TGCACCAGCAGCGGAAGGCTAGTTCAAGAGACCCAGTACTTC. Protein: CTSSGRLVQETQYF.

The chain carries TRBV4-3 and TRBJ2-1, with 7 bases that match TRBD2. The tail of the sequence fits TRBJ2-7 better, so the J call may be wrong. The CDR3 runs to 15 residues. Germline V gene lookup returns CDR1 LGHNA and CDR2 YSLEER. Here the CDR3 reads CASSRGSGNYNEQYF. DNA for the CDR3: TGCGCCAGCAGCCGAGGGAGCGGGAACTACAATGAGCAGTACTTC.

This chain joins TRBV6-1 and TRBJ2-1; D not certain. This CDR3 region has 11 residues. The V and J ends lost 4 bases and 9 bases respectively, with 7 bases between them. Germline V gene sequence: CDR1 MNHNS, CDR2 SASEGT. The CDR3 protein is CASSVAPEQFF. Written as DNA, the CDR3 is TGTGCCAGCAGTGTCGCCCCTGAGCAGTTCTTC.

The chain is built from TRBV4-1 and TRBJ2-1; D gene unclear. The CDR3 is 12 residues long. Deletions cut 1 base from V and 10 bases from J, with 8 bases between. The germline CDR1 and CDR2 sequences are MGHRA and YSYEKL. The CDR3 here is CASSQVREEQFF. CDR3 DNA: TGCGCCAGCAGCCAAGTTCGCGAAGAGCAGTTCTTC.